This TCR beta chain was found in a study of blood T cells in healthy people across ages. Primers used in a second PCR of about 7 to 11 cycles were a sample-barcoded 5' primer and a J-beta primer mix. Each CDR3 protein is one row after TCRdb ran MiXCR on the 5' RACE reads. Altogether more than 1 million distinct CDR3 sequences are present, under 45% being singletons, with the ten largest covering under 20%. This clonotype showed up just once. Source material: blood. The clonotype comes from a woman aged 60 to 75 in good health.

The CDR3, as DNA: TGTGCCAGCTCAAACCTCGTGGGGGGAGAGACCCAGTACTTC. Protein: CASSNLVGGETQYF. V is TRBV18 and J is TRBJ2-5; tentative D call: TRBD2 (6 bases). Germline CDR1 and CDR2: KGHSH and LQKENI. V shed 5 bases and J shed 4 bases, with 14 bases lying between them. This CDR3 has 14 amino acids.